This TCR beta chain was sequenced during a study of neoadjuvant anti-PD-1 for oral cavity cancer. Here immunoSEQ multiplex PCR was the method, and the copy in TCRdb shows in-frame clones only, minus some. The sample lists about 79,000 clones; around 83% were seen once. This clone was seen a single time. The clonotype originates from a person aged 35 to 85 with oral cavity squamous cell carcinoma. The specimen comprised PBMCs, sampled before nivolumab (anti-PD-1) treatment.

The CDR3 region is CASSLGGMGTGDGPNYGYTF. The CDR3 DNA sequence: TGCGCCAGCAGCTTGGGCGGAATGGGGACAGGTGATGGACCAAACTATGGCTACACCTTC. The gene calls are TRBV5-1 and TRBJ1-2; 8 positions agree with TRBD1. Germline lookup yields CDR1 SGHRS and CDR2 YFSETQ. The CDR3 sequence is 20 residues long. The J segment lost 2 bases and the V segment lost 0 bases, leaving 18 bases of the junction unmatched.